Below, 20 T cell receptor beta chains from the same sample are listed, as sequenced in a study of CD8+ T cells in alopecia areata (dated by TCRdb to 2016 to 2019). The sample's time point, from its label and the paper: four to five weeks on oral tofacitinib. This specimen's treatment or condition label, per the study, means: oral pan-JAK inhibitor, 5-10 mg twice daily. Lesional scalp punch biopsies and peripheral blood were obtained from alopecia areata patients. Library generation was performed with the immunoSEQ multiplex PCR assay. RNA was extracted from all samples and reverse transcribed into cDNA as template for TCR sequencing. The table was pulled from immuneACCESS by TCRdb, which kept in-frame rearrangements only. Such tables lose some clones; where checked, under half of the loss comes from unresolved V genes, and the rest has no known cause. The sample has about 13,000 clones on record, about two thirds of them singletons. Jointly, the top ten make up about 6.5% of the sample.

This specimen was skin, taken at week 4, from a patient treated with tofacitinib. The receptors come from a human donor with alopecia areata.

The J gene is TRBJ2-3, the V gene TRBV29-1; no clear D gene. With 3 bases removed from V and 0 bases from J, the gap between germline ends came to 13 bases. Germline V gene sequence: CDR1 SQVTM, CDR2 ANQGSEA. This CDR3 spans 15 amino acids. CDR3 region: CSVDEWAYSTDTQYF. CDR3 sequence (DNA): TGCAGCGTTGATGAGTGGGCATATAGCACAGATACGCAGTATTTT.

This chain links TRBV18 with TRBJ2-2; 7 bases are shared with TRBD1. The germline gives CDR1 KGHSH, CDR2 LQKENI. Losses at the gene ends were 3 bases for V and 1 base for J; bases not matched to a gene: 2. CDR3 length equals 15 residues. The CDR3 DNA reads TGTGCCAGCTCACCGGGACAGCAGAACACCGGGGAGCTGTTTTTT. Residues: CASSPGQQNTGELFF. The whole variable domain, remainder taken from reference TRBV18 and TRBJ2-2, is NAGVMQNPRHLVRRRGQEARLRCSPMKGHSHVYWYRQLPEEGLKFMVYLQKENIIDESGMPKERFSAEFPKEGPSILRIQQVVRGDSAAYFCASSPGQQNTGELFFGEGSRLTVL.

The chain couples TRBV7-2 to TRBJ2-7, with D perhaps TRBD1 (5 bases). The CDR3 spans 13 residues. Trimming stripped 5 bases from V and 7 bases from J, with 15 bases between. Germline V gene lookup returns CDR1 SGHTA and CDR2 FQGNSA. In DNA form, the CDR3 reads TGTGCCAGCAGCCCAGACTGGGCAGGGGAGCAGTACTTC. It is translated as CASSPDWAGEQYF. The full variable domain, with the rest looked up from reference TRBV7-2 and TRBJ2-7, is GAGVSQSPSNKVTEKGKDVELRCDPISGHTALYWYRQSLGQGLEFLIYFQGNSAPDKSGLPSDRFSAERTGGSVSTLTIQRTQQEDSAVYLCASSPDWAGEQYFGPGTRLTVT.

The V call is TRBV2, the J call TRBJ1-1, with D hard to call. This CDR3 contains 13 residues. V was trimmed by 7 bases and J by 2 bases, leaving 11 bases between them. Germline V lookup: CDR1 SNHLY, CDR2 FYNNEI. The CDR3 protein is CASKRLANTEAFF. The CDR3 nucleotides are TGTGCCAGCAAGCGTTTGGCTAACACTGAAGCTTTCTTT.

The chain has TRBV10-2 and TRBJ2-1; 11 bases fit TRBD2. CDR3 length: 20 residues. CDR1 WSHSY and CDR2 SAAADI come from the germline V gene. The V and J ends lost 0 bases and 0 bases, in that order; junction bases with no gene match: 10. The DNA of the CDR3 is TGCGCCAGCAGTGAGTCGATATGGACTAGCGGGCAAAGCTCCTACAATGAGCAGTTCTTC. It yields the protein CASSESIWTSGQSSYNEQFF.

The CDR3 sequence is CAWGENSPLHF. The CDR3 nucleotides are TGTGCCTGGGGAGAGAATTCACCCCTCCACTTT. The V gene is TRBV30, the J gene TRBJ1-6; D remains unclear. Germline-derived CDR1 and CDR2 are GTSNPN and SVGIG (reference sequence). V was cut by 5 bases and J by 7 bases, with 6 bases left in between. The CDR3 is 11 amino acids.

This chain connects TRBV4-1 to TRBJ2-3, with TRBD1 identical over 8 bases. Germline CDR1 is MGHRA and CDR2 is YSYEKL. V was clipped by 4 bases and J by 6 bases; unmatched bases: 9. This CDR3 contains 15 residues. The CDR3 DNA follows: TGCGCCAGCAGCCTCCGGACAGGGTTAATGGATACGCAGTATTTT. This sequence encodes CASSLRTGLMDTQYF.

This clone occurred a few times. This sequence joins TRBV7-9 and TRBJ2-2; D uncertain. CDR1 and CDR2 (germline): SEHNR, FQNEAQ (reference sequence). Trimming stripped 4 bases from V and 6 bases from J, with 6 bases between. CDR3 size: 12 residues. The CDR3, as DNA: TGTGCCAGCAGCTCGGACGCCGGGGAGCTGTTTTTT. Its protein product is CASSSDAGELFF.

The rearrangement joins TRBV19 to TRBJ2-1, with D unclear. The V gene lost 5 bases and the J gene lost 5 bases, with 19 bases spanning the gap. Per germline, CDR1 LNHDA and CDR2 SQIVND (reference sequence). The CDR3 runs to 16 residues. DNA for the CDR3: TGTGCCAGTAGTCCCTTGGGCACCGTCCCCCACAATGAGCAGTTCTTC. Amino acid sequence: CASSPLGTVPHNEQFF.

CDR3 residues: CASSEALRGYHYGYTF. CDR3 sequence (DNA): TGTGCCAGCAGTGAAGCGCTTCGTGGCTACCACTATGGCTACACCTTC. The chain combines TRBV6-1 with TRBJ1-2; D gene unclear. Trimming removed 0 bases at V and 3 bases at J, with 14 bases between. Germline assignment: CDR1 MNHNS and CDR2 SASEGT. The CDR3 sequence is 16 residues long.

This clone was recorded a few times. The chain recombines TRBV7-2 with TRBJ2-3; TRBD2 matches 12 bases. This CDR3 has 17 amino acids. Trimming cost V 5 bases and J 2 bases; bases outside gene matches: 8. Per the germline V gene, CDR1 is SGHTA and CDR2 is FQGNSA. The CDR3 sequence is CASSAGLAGSYTDTQYF. CDR3 coding DNA: TGTGCCAGCAGCGCCGGACTAGCGGGGTCCTACACAGATACGCAGTATTTT.

The chain is built from TRBV11-1 and TRBJ2-2, with D possibly matching TRBD1 (6 bases). The CDR3 is made up of 13 amino acids. Germline V lookup: CDR1 SGHAT, CDR2 FQDESV (reference sequence). V dropped 3 bases and J dropped 6 bases, with 8 bases sitting between them. The chain's CDR3 is CASSFRTAGELFF. The DNA of the CDR3 is TGTGCCAGCAGCTTTCGGACAGCCGGGGAGCTGTTTTTT.

CDR3 amino acids: CASTPEGGGYNEQFF. In DNA, the CDR3 is TGCGCCAGCACCCCGGAGGGGGGGGGATACAATGAGCAGTTCTTC. The rearrangement joins TRBV5-1 to TRBJ2-1; possibly TRBD2 for D (7 bases). V was cut by 6 bases and J by 4 bases, with 17 bases left in between. This CDR3 spans 15 amino acids. Germline-derived CDR1 and CDR2 are SGHRS and YFSETQ.

V is TRBV27 and J is TRBJ1-2; 7 bases map to TRBD1. This CDR3 region has 15 residues. V was pared by 5 bases and J by 3 bases, with 9 bases of the junction left unmatched. CDR1 is MNHEY and CDR2 is SMNVEV in the germline V gene (reference sequence). CDR3 sequence reads: CASSHPPGGDYGYTF. CDR3 bases: TGTGCCAGCAGTCACCCACCAGGGGGGGACTATGGCTACACCTTC.

CDR3 sequence: CASSLLPSTDTQYF. CDR3 in DNA: TGCGCCAGCAGCCTACTTCCTTCCACAGATACGCAGTATTTT. This sequence joins TRBV5-1 and TRBJ2-3, with D hard to call. Trimming left V 4 bases short and J 2 bases short, with 11 bases between. Per the germline V gene, CDR1 is SGHRS and CDR2 is YFSETQ. The CDR3 totals 14 residues.

In its sample, this clone was seen once. The chain combines TRBV11-2 with TRBJ1-2; the D gene is possibly TRBD1 (5 bases). Germline V gene lookup returns CDR1 SGHAT and CDR2 FQNNGV. V was trimmed by 5 bases and J by 0 bases, leaving 19 bases between them. The CDR3 covers 17 residues. The CDR3 coding sequence is TGTGCCAGCAGCCCACGACAGAGCGCTGCAGCTAACTATGGCTACACCTTC. Translating it yields CASSPRQSAAANYGYTF.

The rearrangement uses TRBV18 and TRBJ2-6, with TRBD1 matching 9 bases. Germline assignment: CDR1 KGHSH and CDR2 LQKENI. V was pared by 6 bases and J by 14 bases, with 8 bases of the junction left unmatched. CDR3 length: 13 amino acids. In DNA, the CDR3 is TGTGCCAGCTCGGGGACAGGGCTCACCTTCCTGACTTTC. It codes for CASSGTGLTFLTF.

The rearrangement links TRBV6-5 to TRBJ1-5; D gene unclear. The CDR3 sequence is 12 residues long. The germline gives CDR1 MNHEY, CDR2 SVGAGI. The germline V and J ends were trimmed by 6 bases and 4 bases, with 7 bases remaining between them. CDR3 DNA: TGTGCCAGCAGGGAACCAAATCAGCCCCAGCATTTT. This encodes CASREPNQPQHF.

J is TRBJ2-3 and V is TRBV18, with a tentative D call TRBD2 (6 bases). V lost 3 bases and J lost 2, with 9 bases in between. There are 14 residues in the CDR3. Germline V gene lookup returns CDR1 KGHSH and CDR2 LQKENI. The CDR3 DNA is TGTGCCAGCTCACCGGACTACCCCACAGATACGCAGTATTTT. This translates into CASSPDYPTDTQYF.

J is TRBJ2-2 and V is TRBV7-2, with 7 bases that match TRBD1. The CDR3 length is 13 residues. Per germline, CDR1 SGHTA and CDR2 FQGNSA. The trim removed 4 bases at V and 6 bases at J, leaving 2 bases unmatched. The chain's CDR3 is CASSSTGSGELFF. CDR3 nucleotide sequence: TGTGCCAGCAGCTCGACAGGGTCCGGGGAGCTGTTTTTT.